This T cell receptor beta chain was obtained from a study of OX40 agonist ivuxolimab in advanced cancers. General study points: The authors also found low normalized T-cell clonal expansion in some nonresponders. CD4+ and CD8+ T cells in blood underwent clonal expansion by week 6 at 0.1 to 3.0 mg/kg.

Remarks on this clone: No antigen is known for it.

Exclusion of a patient followed from autoimmune disease history or systemic immunosuppression. Samples of blood were obtained at baseline, on cycle 4 day 1, and on cycle 7 day 1. Clones were sequenced by immunoSEQ multiplex PCR, and TCRdb holds only the in-frame ones, with some missing. The data show around 74,000 clones, approximately 83% seen once. This CDR3 is 12 amino acids long. Germline CDR1 reads SGHTA; CDR2 reads FQGNSA. The V end was cut by 5 bases, the J end by 8 bases, with 12 bases between. This material consisted of CD4+ or CD8+ T cells sorted from blood, taken in a trial of the OX40 agonist ivuxolimab. The TCR was taken from an adult with an advanced solid tumor such as melanoma, head and neck, liver or kidney cancer. The chain uses TRBV7-2 and TRBJ1-2; D gene uncertain. CDR3 DNA: TGTGCCAGCAGCCCCCCGTTAGGGGGCTACACCTTC. Protein: CASSPPLGGYTF.